Each of the 20 T cell receptor beta chains below was sequenced from the same sample in a study of blood T cell repertoires in COVID-19. Data came from immunoSEQ multiplex PCR; TCRdb stores just in-frame clones and leaves some out. Found here are approximately 130,000 clones, around four fifths of them singletons; the top ten hold approximately 25%. Sequenced sample: peripheral blood. These receptors were collected from a human donor in a cohort sampled during active COVID-19.

This chain uses TRBV10-3 with TRBJ2-1; TRBD1 agrees at 9 bases. This CDR3 spans 13 amino acids. J was trimmed by 7 bases and V by 6 bases; bases with no gene match: 4. Germline CDR1 is ENHRY and CDR2 is SYGVKD. This chain's CDR3 is CAIRGTGLNEQFF. CDR3 DNA: TGTGCCATCAGGGGGACAGGGTTAAATGAGCAGTTCTTC.

The V and J genes are TRBV7-2 and TRBJ2-3, with 14 bases matching TRBD2. Germline CDR1 SGHTA, CDR2 FQGNSA. V lost 5 bases, J lost 5 bases, and 6 bases stayed unmatched. The CDR3 covers 16 residues. The CDR3 spells CASSPGLAGGQDTQYF. The CDR3 nucleotides read TGTGCCAGCAGCCCCGGACTAGCGGGAGGTCAAGATACGCAGTATTTT.

This clone was seen more than once but under ten times. The chain recombines TRBV2 with TRBJ2-2; D gene ambiguous. Trimming shortened V by 6 bases and J by 6 bases, and 17 bases separated the two germline ends. CDR3 length equals 15 residues. Germline V gene sequence: CDR1 SNHLY, CDR2 FYNNEI. The CDR3 spells CASSLTYESSGELFF. CDR3 DNA: TGTGCCAGCAGCCTTACTTATGAAAGCTCCGGGGAGCTGTTTTTT.

This clone appeared once. The rearrangement uses TRBV6-2 or TRBV6-3 and TRBJ2-5; 11 nucleotides line up with TRBD2. CDR1 and CDR2 from the germline V gene are MNHEY and SVGEGT. CDR3 size: 18 residues. J was trimmed by 1 base and V by 2 bases; bases with no gene match: 9. DNA of the CDR3: TGTGCCAGCAGTTACCAACTAGCGGGAGAGGTTCCCCAAGAGACCCAGTACTTC. Translation: CASSYQLAGEVPQETQYF.

The V call is TRBV2, the J call TRBJ2-7, with TRBD2 matching 11 bases. This CDR3 spans 16 amino acids. The germline V gene has CDR1 SNHLY and CDR2 FYNNEI. Germline trimming cut 3 bases from V and 0 bases from J; bases unmatched to any gene: 4. CDR3 sequence (DNA): TGTGCCAGCAGTGACTATAGCGGGGGGGCCTCCTACGAGCAGTACTTC. Translating it yields CASSDYSGGASYEQYF.

V gene TRBV19 combines with J gene TRBJ2-1; D possibly corresponds to TRBD2 (6 bases). Trimming removed 2 bases from V and 6 bases from J, with 11 bases in between. Germline CDR1 reads LNHDA; CDR2 reads SQIVND (reference sequence). This CDR3 has 14 residues. The CDR3: CASSINGGFNEQFF. CDR3 nucleotide sequence: TGTGCCAGTAGTATAAACGGGGGATTCAATGAGCAGTTCTTC.

The chain carries TRBV28 and TRBJ1-2; D possibly corresponds to TRBD1 (6 bases). V was shortened by 7 bases and J by 6 bases, with 18 bases between the two germline ends. Germline CDR1 and CDR2: MDHEN and SYDVKM. The CDR3 consists of 14 residues. CDR3 bases: TGTGCCAGCAACCGATACGGGGGGGCGAATGGCTACACCTTC. Translating it yields CASNRYGGANGYTF.

The chain employs TRBV18 and TRBJ2-2; D is uncertain. CDR3 size: 13 residues. Between the trimmed V and J ends, which lost 4 bases and 6 bases, there was a span of 9 bases. Germline lookup yields CDR1 KGHSH and CDR2 LQKENI. The CDR3 sequence is CASSLLSPGELFF. The CDR3 DNA is TGTGCCAGCTCACTCCTTTCCCCCGGGGAGCTGTTTTTT.

V and J are TRBV5-6 and TRBJ1-2; TRBD1 is a possible D gene (6 bases). The CDR3 has 14 residues. V was shortened by 0 bases and J by 8 bases, with 14 bases between the two germline ends. The germline V gene encodes CDR1 SGHDT and CDR2 YYEEEE. CDR3: CASSLGRTGKGYTF. In DNA form, the CDR3 reads TGTGCCAGCAGCTTGGGGAGAACAGGGAAGGGCTACACCTTC.

This chain joins TRBV7-9 and TRBJ2-7; D unresolved. Germline values: CDR1 SEHNR, CDR2 FQNEAQ (reference sequence). The CDR3 is made up of 11 amino acids. V shed 2 bases and J shed 6 bases, with 5 bases lying between them. The CDR3 loop reads CASSLHGEQYF. In nucleotides, the CDR3 is TGTGCCAGCAGCTTACACGGCGAGCAGTACTTC.

This chain links TRBV7-2 with TRBJ1-1; the match to TRBD1 covers 7 bases. V trimming: 5 bases; J trimming: 6 bases; junction bases outside the gene matches: 6. The length of the CDR3 is 13 residues. Per the germline V gene, CDR1 is SGHTA and CDR2 is FQGNSA. CDR3 in amino acids: CASSPGTAPEAFF. The DNA for the CDR3 is TGTGCCAGCAGCCCCGGGACAGCCCCTGAAGCTTTCTTT.

This clone has more than one count but fewer than ten. The chain combines TRBV7-9 with TRBJ1-6, with a weak D call TRBD1 (5 bases). The CDR3 is 13 residues long. The germline V gene encodes CDR1 SEHNR and CDR2 FQNEAQ (reference sequence). With 3 bases removed from V and 8 bases from J, the gap between germline ends came to 8 bases. The CDR3 loop reads CASSLGEDSPLHF. CDR3 nucleotides: TGTGCCAGCAGCTTGGGGGAGGATTCACCCCTCCACTTT.

J is TRBJ2-3 and V is TRBV7-8; 11 nucleotides match TRBD2. The CDR3 loop spans 16 amino acids. Germline CDR1 reads SGHVS; CDR2 reads FQNEAQ. Trimming took 3 bases from V and 2 from J; bases not matched to a gene: 4. The CDR3: CASSFLLAGATDTQYF. CDR3 DNA: TGTGCCAGCAGCTTTTTACTAGCGGGGGCCACAGATACGCAGTATTTT.

The V and J genes are TRBV27 and TRBJ2-1, with 7 bases aligning to TRBD2. The germline V gene has CDR1 MNHEY and CDR2 SMNVEV (reference sequence). This CDR3 spans 13 amino acids. V shed 8 bases and J 5 bases; nucleotides not matched to a gene: 6. The CDR3 protein is CASRGDANNEQFF. The CDR3 region has the DNA TGTGCCAGCCGGGGGGATGCAAACAATGAGCAGTTCTTC.

The chain joins TRBV4-3 to TRBJ1-5, with D unresolved. Looked up from germline, CDR1 is LGHNA and CDR2 is YSLEER. The length of the CDR3 is 13 residues. Trimming left V 0 bases short and J 7 bases short, with 7 bases between. The CDR3 DNA reads as TGCGCCAGCAGCCAAGACCGGAGACAGCCCCAGCATTTT. Encoded protein: CASSQDRRQPQHF.

This sequence joins TRBV28 and TRBJ1-1; possibly TRBD1 for D (5 bases). CDR1 and CDR2 from the germline V gene are MDHEN and SYDVKM. V lost 8 bases, J lost 8 bases, and 21 bases lay in between. The CDR3 sequence is 14 residues long. The CDR3 sequence: CASRKSRELVEAFF. The CDR3 DNA follows: TGTGCCAGCCGGAAGAGCAGGGAATTAGTCGAAGCTTTCTTT.

The gene calls are TRBV6-5 and TRBJ2-7; D is perhaps TRBD1 (6 bases). The CDR3 is 14 residues long. CDR1 and CDR2 from the germline V gene are MNHEY and SVGAGI. The V end was cut by 6 bases, the J end by 9 bases, with 21 bases between. The CDR3 DNA follows: TGTGCCAGCAGACCAGGGACATATCTACGATCGCAGTACTTC. Translation: CASRPGTYLRSQYF.

Points on this clone: Other DNA sequences in the sample encode the same CDR3. This sequence joins TRBV7-2 and TRBJ2-5; 9 bases line up with TRBD2. V shed 1 base, J shed 3 bases, and the junction held 0 bases outside the gene matches. The germline V gene encodes CDR1 SGHTA and CDR2 FQGNSA. The CDR3 loop spans 14 amino acids. CDR3 DNA sequence: TGTGCCAGCAGCTTAGGACTAGCGGAAGAGACCCAGTACTTC. The encoded protein is CASSLGLAEETQYF. The complete variable domain, with remaining parts taken from reference TRBV7-2 and TRBJ2-5, reads GAGVSQSPSNKVTEKGKDVELRCDPISGHTALYWYRQSLGQGLEFLIYFQGNSAPDKSGLPSDRFSAERTGGSVSTLTIQRTQQEDSAVYLCASSLGLAEETQYFGPGTRLLVL.

The chain is built from TRBV5-5 and TRBJ2-2; TRBD2 might be the D (6 bases). The V end was cut by 0 bases, the J end by 6 bases, with 9 bases between. Germline assignment: CDR1 SGHKS and CDR2 YYEKEE (reference sequence). The CDR3 totals 14 residues. The CDR3 spells CASSLGGAAGELFF. The CDR3, as DNA: TGTGCCAGCAGCTTGGGCGGGGCCGCCGGGGAGCTGTTTTTT.

This sequence joins TRBV7-9 and TRBJ1-4; D not certain. Per germline, CDR1 SEHNR and CDR2 FQNEAQ (reference sequence). The CDR3 extends over 15 amino acids. Trimming left V 0 bases short and J 10 bases short, with 15 bases between. CDR3 amino acids: CASSLALAEEGKLFF. The DNA for the CDR3 is TGTGCCAGCAGCTTAGCGTTGGCCGAGGAAGGAAAACTGTTTTTT.